This T cell receptor beta chain is from a study of circulating CD8 cells and anti-PD-1 response in melanoma. Overall study results and limits: Published repertoire comparisons used only baseline and M1 samples from a small cohort with few responders. Diversity ranked highest in DNEG and lowest in TIGIT subsets.

Judged by abundance, this clonotype is large. The antigen is not known. The ends lost 8 bases at V and 5 bases at J; junction bases unmatched: 8. CDR1 and CDR2 (germline): MDHEN, SYDVKM. This CDR3 comprises 13 residues. Live CD3+CD8+TCRalphabeta+ cells were sorted into four subsets by PD-1 and/or TIGIT. Each library started from roughly 16 ng of total RNA using the QIAseq Immune Repertoire TCR panel. MiXCR, run by TCRdb on the reads, gives a single entry per CDR3 protein. The sample records about 460 distinct CDR3 sequences, approximately 9.2% being singletons. This chain uses TRBV28 with TRBJ2-7, with 8 bases fitting TRBD1. The clonotype originates from a human donor with melanoma. The specimen comprised CD8+ T cells from PBMCs, sampled at baseline or after one month of anti-PD-1 therapy (not recorded which). In DNA, the CDR3 is TGTGCCAGCGGGGAGGACAGGGATGACGAGCAGTACTTC. It yields the protein CASGEDRDDEQYF.